This TCR beta chain was sequenced during a study of OX40 agonist ivuxolimab in advanced cancers. Study-wide background: Three patients responded partially, comprising one with hepatocellular carcinoma and two with cutaneous melanoma.

This clone has a single count. Its antigen is currently unknown. The CDR3 is 15 residues long. Trimming took 6 bases from V and 0 from J, leaving 12 bases between them. Germline-derived CDR1 and CDR2 are MNHNY and SVGAGI (reference sequence). TCRdb keeps only in-frame clones here, not all; method: immunoSEQ multiplex PCR. This table holds under 60,000 clones, 90% to 95% found once. Findings and limits, study-wide: There was clonal expansion of CD4+ and CD8+ blood T cells by week 6 at 0.1 to 3.0 mg/kg.

The sample consisted of CD4+ or CD8+ T cells sorted from blood, taken in a trial of the OX40 agonist ivuxolimab. The receptor comes from an adult with an advanced solid tumor such as melanoma, head and neck, liver or kidney cancer. V gene TRBV6-6 combines with J gene TRBJ2-1, with D hard to call. In DNA, the CDR3 is TGTGCCAGCAGCCAGCTCCGGGCCTCCTACAATGAGCAGTTCTTC. Its translation is CASSQLRASYNEQFF.